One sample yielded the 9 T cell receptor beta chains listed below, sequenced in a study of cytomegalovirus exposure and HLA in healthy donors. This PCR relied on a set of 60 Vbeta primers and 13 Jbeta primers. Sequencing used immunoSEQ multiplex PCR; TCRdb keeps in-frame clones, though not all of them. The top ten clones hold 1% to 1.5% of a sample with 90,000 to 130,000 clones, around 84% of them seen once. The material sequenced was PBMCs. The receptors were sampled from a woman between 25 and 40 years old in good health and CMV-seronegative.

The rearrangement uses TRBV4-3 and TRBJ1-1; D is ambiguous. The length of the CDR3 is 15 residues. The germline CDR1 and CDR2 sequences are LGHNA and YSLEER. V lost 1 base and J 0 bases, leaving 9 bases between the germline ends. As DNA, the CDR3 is TGCGCCAGCAGCCAAGTGAGCGACCTGAACACTGAAGCTTTCTTT. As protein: CASSQVSDLNTEAFF.

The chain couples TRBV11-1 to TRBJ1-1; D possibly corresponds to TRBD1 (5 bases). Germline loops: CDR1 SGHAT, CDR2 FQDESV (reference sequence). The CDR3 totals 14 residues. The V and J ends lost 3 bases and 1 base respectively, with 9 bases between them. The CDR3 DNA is TGTGCCAGCAGCTTTACAACAGGGAACACTGAAGCTTTCTTT. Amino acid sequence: CASSFTTGNTEAFF. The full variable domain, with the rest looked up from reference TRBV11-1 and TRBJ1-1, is EAEVAQSPRYKITEKSQAVAFWCDPISGHATLYWYRQILGQGPELLVQFQDESVVDDSQLPKDRFSAERLKGVDSTLKIQPAELGDSAMYLCASSFTTGNTEAFFGQGTRLTVV.

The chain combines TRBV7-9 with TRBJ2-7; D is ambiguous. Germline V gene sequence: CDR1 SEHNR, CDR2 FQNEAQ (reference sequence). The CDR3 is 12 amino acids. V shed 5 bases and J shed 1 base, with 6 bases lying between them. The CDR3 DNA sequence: TGTGCCAGCAGCCCCCTGTCCTACGAGCAGTACTTC. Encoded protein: CASSPLSYEQYF. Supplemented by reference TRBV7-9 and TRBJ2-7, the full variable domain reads DTGVSQNPRHKITKRGQNVTFRCDPISEHNRLYWYRQTLGQGPEFLTYFQNEAQLEKSRLLSDRFSAERPKGSFSTLEIQRTEQGDSAMYLCASSPLSYEQYFGPGTRLTVT.

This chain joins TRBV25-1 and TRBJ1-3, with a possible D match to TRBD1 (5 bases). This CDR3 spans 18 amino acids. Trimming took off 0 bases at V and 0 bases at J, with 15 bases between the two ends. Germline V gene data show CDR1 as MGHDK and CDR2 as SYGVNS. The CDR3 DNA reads TGTGCCAGCAGTGAATATATGGGCAGGGAATACTCTGGAAACACCATATATTTT. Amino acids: CASSEYMGREYSGNTIYF.

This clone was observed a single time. The CDR3 DNA sequence: TGTGCCAGCAGCCCACATTACGAGCAGTACTTC. Its protein product is CASSPHYEQYF. The chain has TRBV28 and TRBJ2-7, with no clear D. Germline V gives CDR1 MDHEN, CDR2 SYDVKM. The CDR3 is made up of 11 amino acids. Trimming took 6 bases from V and 4 from J, leaving 7 bases between them.

CDR3 in amino acids: CASSSPGTYTQYF. The CDR3 region has the DNA TGTGCCAGCAGCTCGCCAGGAACATATACGCAGTATTTT. The rearrangement links TRBV7-2 to TRBJ2-3; D is unclear. The CDR3 length is 13 residues. CDR1 and CDR2 (germline): SGHTA, FQGNSA. Trimming pared 4 bases from V and 7 bases from J, leaving 12 bases between.

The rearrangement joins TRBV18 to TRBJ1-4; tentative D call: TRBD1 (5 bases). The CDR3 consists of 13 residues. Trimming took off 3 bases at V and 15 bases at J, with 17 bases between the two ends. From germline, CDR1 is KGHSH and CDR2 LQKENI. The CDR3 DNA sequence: TGTGCCAGCTCACCTCAGGACACGTCAGGATTGTTTTTT. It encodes CASSPQDTSGLFF. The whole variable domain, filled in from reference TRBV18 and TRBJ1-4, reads NAGVMQNPRHLVRRRGQEARLRCSPMKGHSHVYWYRQLPEEGLKFMVYLQKENIIDESGMPKERFSAEFPKEGPSILRIQQVVRGDSAAYFCASSPQDTSGLFFGSGTQLSVL.

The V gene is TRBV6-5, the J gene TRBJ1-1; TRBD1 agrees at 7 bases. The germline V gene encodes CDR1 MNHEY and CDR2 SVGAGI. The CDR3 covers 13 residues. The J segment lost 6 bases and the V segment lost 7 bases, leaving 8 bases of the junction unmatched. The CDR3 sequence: CASTGQDWAEAFF. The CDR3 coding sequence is TGTGCCAGCACTGGACAGGATTGGGCTGAAGCTTTCTTT.

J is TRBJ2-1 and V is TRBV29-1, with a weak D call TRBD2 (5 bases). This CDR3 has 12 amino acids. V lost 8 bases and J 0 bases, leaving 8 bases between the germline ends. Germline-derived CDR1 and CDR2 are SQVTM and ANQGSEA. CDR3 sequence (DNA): TGCAGCCTAGCCCGCTCCTACAATGAGCAGTTCTTC. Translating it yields CSLARSYNEQFF.